The clone carrying this TCR beta chain has only a few counts. These data come from a study of cytomegalovirus exposure and HLA in healthy donors. V lost 3 bases and J 3 bases, leaving 7 bases between the germline ends. The CDR3 contains 13 residues. The germline gives CDR1 SGHAT, CDR2 FQNNGV. Both 60 Vbeta primers and 13 Jbeta primers went into the PCR. Generated by immunoSEQ multiplex PCR, the TCRdb table keeps only in-frame clones and is missing some. The profile covers 170,000 or so clones, with 75% to 85% appearing a single time and about 7% taken by the ten largest. Specimen: PBMCs. The clonotype was recovered from a man aged 30 to 39 in good health and CMV-seropositive. The chain is built from TRBV11-2 and TRBJ2-3; perhaps TRBD2 as D (5 bases). The DNA of the CDR3 is TGTGCCAGCAGCTTGGAGGTTACAGATACGCAGTATTTT. Amino acids: CASSLEVTDTQYF. Full variable domain (missing parts from reference TRBV11-2 and TRBJ2-3): EAGVAQSPRYKIIEKRQSVAFWCNPISGHATLYWYQQILGQGPKLLIQFQNNGVVDDSQLPKDRFSAERLKGVDSTLKIQPAKLEDSAVYLCASSLEVTDTQYFGPGTRLTVL.